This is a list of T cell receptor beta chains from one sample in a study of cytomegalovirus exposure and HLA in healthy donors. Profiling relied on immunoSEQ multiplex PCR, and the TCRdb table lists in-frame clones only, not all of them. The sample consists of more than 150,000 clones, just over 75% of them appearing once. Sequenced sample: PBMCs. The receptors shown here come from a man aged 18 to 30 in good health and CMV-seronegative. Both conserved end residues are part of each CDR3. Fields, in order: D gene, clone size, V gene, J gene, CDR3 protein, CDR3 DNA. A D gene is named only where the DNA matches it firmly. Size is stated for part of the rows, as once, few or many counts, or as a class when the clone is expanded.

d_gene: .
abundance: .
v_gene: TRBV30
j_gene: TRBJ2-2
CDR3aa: CAWSHLGGALPTGELFF
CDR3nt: TGTGCCTGGAGTCACCTAGGAGGGGCCCTCCCCACCGGGGAGCTGTTTTTT

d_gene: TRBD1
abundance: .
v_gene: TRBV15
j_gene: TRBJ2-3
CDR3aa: CATSRGDRATDTQYF
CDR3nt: TGTGCCACCAGCAGAGGGGACAGGGCGACAGATACGCAGTATTTT

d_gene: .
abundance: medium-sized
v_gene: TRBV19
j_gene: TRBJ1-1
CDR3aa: CASSIPGDVAEAFF
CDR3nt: TGTGCCAGTAGTATACCGGGGGATGTCGCTGAAGCTTTCTTT

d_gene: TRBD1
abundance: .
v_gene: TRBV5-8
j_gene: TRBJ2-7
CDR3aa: CASSRTGVLTSEQYF
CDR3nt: TGTGCCAGCAGCAGGACAGGGGTGTTAACGTCCGAGCAGTACTTC

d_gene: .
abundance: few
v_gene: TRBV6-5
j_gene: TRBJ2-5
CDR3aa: CASSYSLGIGETQYF
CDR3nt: TGTGCCAGCAGTTATTCTCTCGGGATTGGAGAGACCCAGTACTTC

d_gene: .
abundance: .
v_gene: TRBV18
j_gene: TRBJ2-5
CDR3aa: CASSPGPTPQETQYF
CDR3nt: TGTGCCAGCTCACCGGGGCCCACTCCACAGGAGACCCAGTACTTC

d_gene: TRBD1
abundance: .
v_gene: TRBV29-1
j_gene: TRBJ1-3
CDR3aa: CSVRPGTGSSGNTIYF
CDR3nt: TGCAGCGTTCGCCCCGGGACAGGATCCTCTGGAAACACCATATATTTT

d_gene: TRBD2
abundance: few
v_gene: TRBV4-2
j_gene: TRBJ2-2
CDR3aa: CASSPGAGGHTGELFF
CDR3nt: TGTGCCAGCAGCCCAGGAGCGGGGGGGCACACCGGGGAGCTGTTTTTT

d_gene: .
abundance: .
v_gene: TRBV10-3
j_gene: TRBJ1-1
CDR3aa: CASSEEGMGYTEAFF
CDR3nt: TGTGCCAGCAGTGAAGAGGGTATGGGGTACACTGAAGCTTTCTTT

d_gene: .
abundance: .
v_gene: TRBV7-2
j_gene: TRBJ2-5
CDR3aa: CATHFIGGRQETQYF
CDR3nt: TGTGCCACCCATTTCATCGGCGGCCGCCAAGAGACCCAGTACTTC

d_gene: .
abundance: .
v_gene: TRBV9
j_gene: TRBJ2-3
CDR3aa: CASSPGPFKGDTQYF
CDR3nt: TGTGCCAGCAGCCCCGGGCCTTTTAAGGGGGATACGCAGTATTTT

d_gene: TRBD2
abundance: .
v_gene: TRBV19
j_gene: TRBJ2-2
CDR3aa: CATPTSGAPTNTGELFF
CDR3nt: TGTGCCACCCCGACTAGCGGGGCACCTACGAACACCGGGGAGCTGTTTTTT

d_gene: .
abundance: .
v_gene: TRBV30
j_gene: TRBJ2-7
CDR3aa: CAWSVSRDEQYF
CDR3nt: TGTGCCTGGAGTGTGTCGCGGGACGAGCAGTACTTC

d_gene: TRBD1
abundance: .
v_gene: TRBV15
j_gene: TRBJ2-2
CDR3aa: CATSPKQGWNTGELFF
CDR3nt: TGTGCCACCAGTCCCAAACAGGGGTGGAACACCGGGGAGCTGTTTTTT

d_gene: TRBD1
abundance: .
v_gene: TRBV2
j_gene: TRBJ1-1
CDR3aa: CASSSLTGEVTEAFF
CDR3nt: TGTGCCAGCAGCTCTTTGACAGGGGAGGTGACTGAAGCTTTCTTT

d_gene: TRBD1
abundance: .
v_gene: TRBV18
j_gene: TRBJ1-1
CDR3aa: CASSPTTWTGLEAFF
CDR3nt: TGTGCCAGCTCACCAACTACCTGGACAGGCCTTGAAGCTTTCTTT

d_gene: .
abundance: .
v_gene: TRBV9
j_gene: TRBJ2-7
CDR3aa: CASSVTGWGEQYF
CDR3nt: TGTGCCAGCAGCGTAACAGGTTGGGGCGAGCAGTACTTC

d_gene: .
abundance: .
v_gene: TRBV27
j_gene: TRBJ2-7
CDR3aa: CASGRRGTYEQYF
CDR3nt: TGTGCCAGCGGGAGGCGTGGGACCTACGAGCAGTACTTC

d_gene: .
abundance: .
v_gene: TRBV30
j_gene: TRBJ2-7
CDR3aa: CAWSVLGTLPSYEQYF
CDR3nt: TGTGCCTGGAGTGTACTGGGGACACTCCCCAGCTACGAGCAGTACTTC

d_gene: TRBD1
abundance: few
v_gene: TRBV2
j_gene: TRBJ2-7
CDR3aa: CASRPNMDRGLNEQYF
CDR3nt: TGTGCCAGCAGACCTAATATGGACAGGGGGCTCAACGAGCAGTACTTC

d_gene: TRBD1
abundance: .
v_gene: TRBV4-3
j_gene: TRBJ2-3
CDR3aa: CASSHGGGTGRTDTQYF
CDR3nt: TGCGCCAGCAGCCATGGGGGTGGGACAGGTCGCACAGATACGCAGTATTTT

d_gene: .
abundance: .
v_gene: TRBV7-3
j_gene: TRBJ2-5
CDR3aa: CASSFRRQETQYF
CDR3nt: TGTGCCAGCAGCTTCAGGCGCCAAGAGACCCAGTACTTC

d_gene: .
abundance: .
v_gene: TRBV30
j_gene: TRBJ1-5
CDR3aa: CAWSAGSNQPQHF
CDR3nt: TGTGCCTGGAGCGCAGGTAGCAATCAGCCCCAGCATTTT